This T cell receptor beta chain was found in a study of shared clonotypes between healthy human individuals. Germline CDR1 reads SGHNT; CDR2 reads YYREEE (reference sequence). The CDR3 has 15 amino acids. Between the trimmed V and J ends, which lost 4 bases and 1 base, there was a span of 14 bases. TCRdb keeps only in-frame clones here, not all; method: immunoSEQ multiplex PCR. The sample holds more than 1.2 million clones, approximately 98.5% seen once. The sample was naive CD4+ T cells sorted from blood. Indicated subset: CD45RA+ positively selected. The sequence was collected from a young man in good health. The rearrangement joins TRBV5-4 to TRBJ1-1; no reliable D call. This chain's CDR3 is CASSPPPTTNTEAFF. The CDR3 DNA follows: TGTGCCAGCAGCCCACCCCCAACAACGAACACTGAAGCTTTCTTT.